Sequencing of this T cell receptor beta chain was carried out in a study of shared clonotypes between healthy human individuals. Here immunoSEQ multiplex PCR was the method, and the copy in TCRdb shows in-frame clones only, minus some. The table includes fewer than 850,000 clones, about two thirds detected once. CDR3 length equals 12 residues. CDR1 and CDR2 (germline): SNHLY, FYNNEI. Trimming took 7 bases from V and 0 from J, leaving 7 bases between them. Those who donated, Caucasian adults without exception, all lived in Nashville, Tennessee. The clonotype comes from a young woman in good health. Sequencing was performed on memory CD4+ T cells sorted from blood. The subset: CD45RA-negative fraction. The V gene is TRBV2, the J gene TRBJ2-7; D ambiguous. This CDR3 reads CASKVSSYEQYF. In DNA, the CDR3 is TGTGCCAGCAAGGTCAGCTCCTACGAGCAGTACTTC.